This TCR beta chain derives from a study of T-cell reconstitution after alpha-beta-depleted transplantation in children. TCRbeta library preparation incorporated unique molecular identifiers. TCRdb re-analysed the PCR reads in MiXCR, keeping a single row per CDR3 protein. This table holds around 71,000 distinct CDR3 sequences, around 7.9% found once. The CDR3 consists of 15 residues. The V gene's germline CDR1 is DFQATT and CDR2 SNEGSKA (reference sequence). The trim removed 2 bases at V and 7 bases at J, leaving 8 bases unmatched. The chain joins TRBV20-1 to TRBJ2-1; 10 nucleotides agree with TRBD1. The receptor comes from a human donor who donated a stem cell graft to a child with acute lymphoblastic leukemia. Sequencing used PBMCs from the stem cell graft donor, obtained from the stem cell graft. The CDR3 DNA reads TGCAGTGCTAGATCCGGGACAGGGGCAATGAATGAGCAGTTCTTC. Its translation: CSARSGTGAMNEQFF.